The clone carrying this T cell receptor (beta chain) has more than one count but fewer than ten. This sample was taken from a study of blood T cell repertoires in COVID-19. Method: immunoSEQ multiplex PCR; TCRdb's copy keeps in-frame clones and lacks some. The profile shows some 450,000 clones, approximately 88% of them singletons. The CDR3 has 13 residues. Trimming left V 2 bases short and J 0 bases short, with 7 bases between. Germline V gene lookup returns CDR1 GTSNPN and CDR2 SVGIG (reference sequence). The sequence was collected from a woman aged 45-65 years with COVID-19, enrolled during active disease. Specimen: peripheral blood. This chain joins TRBV30 and TRBJ1-1; no definite D call. The CDR3: CAWSFTVNTEAFF. The CDR3 DNA sequence: TGTGCCTGGAGTTTTACAGTGAACACTGAAGCTTTCTTT.